A single sample is the source of the 14 T cell receptor beta chains below, sequenced in a study of response to subunit inactivated influenza vaccine (dated by TCRdb to 2016 to 2019). Preparation of the library involved RT-PCR. Sequenced using an Illumina HiSeq 2500. TCRdb itself trimmed the public reads at Q25 with fastp, ran MiXCR and retained productive beta chains. CDR3 protein sequences are deduplicated, and each keeps its most common genes and DNA. Recorded for this sample are hundreds of thousands of distinct CDR3 sequences; around a sixth of them occurred a single time. The top ten clones comprise about a tenth of the sample. Sample: PBMCs from blood, taken 5 to 6 days after vaccination. These receptors were taken from a man in his forties or fifties who received an inactivated influenza vaccine. Donor details come from another sample of the same person, matched by shared clones.

This clonotype was picked up a small number of times. The chain has TRBV3-1 and TRBJ2-7, with D hard to call. CDR1 is LGHDT, CDR2 YNNKEL, per germline (reference sequence). The V and J ends lost 2 bases and 0 bases respectively, with 14 bases between them. The CDR3 covers 16 residues. The CDR3 sequence is CASSQHRVASSYEQYF. The CDR3 bases are TGTGCCAGCAGCCAACACCGGGTGGCGAGCTCCTACGAGCAGTACTTC.

This clonotype appeared many times. The chain recombines TRBV6-5 with TRBJ1-1, with 7 bases aligning to TRBD1. The CDR3 totals 16 residues. CDR1 MNHEY and CDR2 SVGAGI come from the germline V gene. With V trimmed by 2 bases and J by 5 bases, 11 bases remained unmatched. The CDR3: CASSYGWDSFGTEAFF. The CDR3 coding sequence is TGTGCCAGCAGTTACGGATGGGACAGTTTCGGAACTGAAGCTTTCTTT.

The chain links TRBV11-2 to TRBJ2-5; 10 nucleotides match TRBD2. In germline, CDR1 is SGHAT, CDR2 FQNNGV. The CDR3 has 16 amino acids. The junction had 6 bases not matched to a gene; V was cut back by 1 base and J by 4 bases. DNA of the CDR3: TGTGCCAGCAGCTTAGGAGCGGGAGGGCCGGGAGAGACCCAGTACTTC. It yields the protein CASSLGAGGPGETQYF.

This clonotype was seen more than once but under ten times. V usage is TRBV7-2 and J usage is TRBJ2-4; D remains ambiguous. Germline V gene lookup returns CDR1 SGHTA and CDR2 FQGNSA. V lost 7 bases, J lost 2 bases, and 9 bases lay in between. The CDR3 is 13 amino acids. The DNA for the CDR3 is TGTGCCAGCACCCTTAGGTCCAAAAACATTCAGTACTTC. Residues: CASTLRSKNIQYF.

Many counts were recorded for this clonotype. The rearrangement links TRBV6-5 to TRBJ2-1, with D unresolved. CDR1 and CDR2 (germline): MNHEY, SVGAGI. The CDR3 has 17 residues. V was clipped by 0 bases and J by 4 bases, with 16 bases between them. The CDR3 loop reads CASSYSPGPPSYNEQFF. The CDR3 coding sequence is TGTGCCAGCAGTTACTCGCCCGGACCGCCATCATACAATGAGCAGTTCTTC.

There are a few counts of this clonotype. J is TRBJ1-5 and V is TRBV2; D is uncertain. The V end lost 4 bases, the J end lost 3 bases, and 13 bases lay between the germline ends. In germline, CDR1 is SNHLY, CDR2 FYNNEI. The CDR3 is 15 amino acids. The CDR3, as DNA: TGTGCCAGCAGTGTACGGGCTAGAAACAATCAGCCCCAGCATTTT. It translates to CASSVRARNNQPQHF.

This clonotype was seen repeatedly, ten times or more. The J gene is TRBJ1-2, the V gene TRBV29-1, with 7 positions matching TRBD1. V shed 2 bases and J 0 bases; nucleotides not matched to a gene: 3. CDR1 and CDR2 from the germline V gene are SQVTM and ANQGSEA. CDR3 length equals 14 residues. Here the CDR3 reads CSVEQTGANYGYTF. As DNA, the CDR3 is TGCAGCGTTGAACAAACAGGGGCTAACTATGGCTACACCTTC.

This clonotype has only a few counts. The chain couples TRBV5-1 to TRBJ2-1, with 7 bases matching TRBD1. The CDR3 spans 15 residues. V was clipped by 5 bases and J by 3 bases; unmatched bases: 8. Germline lookup yields CDR1 SGHRS and CDR2 YFSETQ. CDR3 DNA: TGCGCCAGCAGGGCAGGGGGTTGGCGCTACAATGAGCAGTTCTTC. This gives the protein CASRAGGWRYNEQFF. Full variable domain (remainder filled in from reference TRBV5-1 and TRBJ2-1): KAGVTQTPRYLIKTRGQQVTLSCSPISGHRSVSWYQQTPGQGLQFLFEYFSETQRNKGNFPGRFSGRQFSNSRSEMNVSTLELGDSALYLCASRAGGWRYNEQFFGPGTRLTVL.

The chain couples TRBV7-9 to TRBJ2-3, with D possibly matching TRBD2 (5 bases). The CDR3 has 17 amino acids. V was cut by 5 bases and J by 4 bases, with 22 bases left in between. Germline values: CDR1 SEHNR, CDR2 FQNEAQ (reference sequence). CDR3 sequence reads: CASSQPVVGFSADTQYF. The CDR3 bases are TGTGCCAGCAGCCAACCTGTGGTCGGGTTTAGCGCAGATACGCAGTATTTT. Full variable domain (remainder filled in from reference TRBV7-9 and TRBJ2-3): DTGVSQNPRHKITKRGQNVTFRCDPISEHNRLYWYRQTLGQGPEFLTYFQNEAQLEKSRLLSDRFSAERPKGSFSTLEIQRTEQGDSAMYLCASSQPVVGFSADTQYFGPGTRLTVL.

This clonotype appeared a few times. This sequence joins TRBV19 and TRBJ1-5; maybe TRBD1 (6 bases). The CDR3 runs 15 residues. Trimming shortened V by 5 bases and J by 0 bases, and 11 bases separated the two germline ends. Germline assignment: CDR1 LNHDA and CDR2 SQIVND (reference sequence). CDR3 sequence (DNA): TGTGCCAGTAGTTGGACAGCTTATAGCAATCAGCCCCAGCATTTT. Amino acids: CASSWTAYSNQPQHF.

Many counts were recorded for this clonotype. V gene TRBV7-8 combines with J gene TRBJ2-3, with TRBD1 identical over 8 bases. The V segment lost 5 bases and the J segment 3 bases; nucleotides outside the gene matches: 7. Germline CDR1 SGHVS, CDR2 FQNEAQ. The CDR3 runs 15 residues. DNA for the CDR3: TGTGCCAGCAGCGCTCGGACAGGGTTTACAGATACGCAGTATTTT. The encoded protein is CASSARTGFTDTQYF.

This clonotype was observed a few times. The chain has TRBV4-3 and TRBJ2-1; D is unclear. Per the germline V gene, CDR1 is LGHNA and CDR2 is YSLEER. Trimming took off 0 bases at V and 0 bases at J, with 6 bases between the two ends. This CDR3 has 15 residues. CDR3 amino acids: CASSQDPYSYNEQFF. The CDR3 coding sequence is TGCGCCAGCAGCCAAGATCCCTACTCCTACAATGAGCAGTTCTTC.

In its sample, this clonotype was seen many times. This chain connects TRBV6-2 or TRBV6-3 to TRBJ2-4; D call uncertain. Trimming removed 1 base from V and 5 bases from J, with 15 bases in between. The germline V gene has CDR1 MNHEY and CDR2 SVGEGT. CDR3 length equals 16 residues. CDR3 nucleotide sequence: TGTGCCAGCAGTTACTTTTATCCCTCCCGGGAAAACATTCAGTACTTC. Protein: CASSYFYPSRENIQYF.

About this clonotype itself: One junction end disagrees with the germline gene, perhaps due to a read error. The chain carries TRBV5-1 and TRBJ1-6; TRBD1 aligns across 7 bases. From germline, CDR1 is SGHRS and CDR2 YFSETQ. The CDR3 extends over 16 amino acids. In DNA form, the CDR3 reads TGCGCCAGCAGCTTGACAGGGGCGCGGTATAATTCACCCCTCTACTTT. The encoded protein is CASSLTGARYNSPLYF.